The 30 T cell receptor beta chains presented below share a single source sample, sequenced in a study of shared clonotypes between healthy human individuals. Using immunoSEQ multiplex PCR, the repertoire was profiled, and TCRdb retains in-frame clones only, with some absent. The table lists about 750,000 clones, 85% to 95% of them singletons. Selected positively for CCR7 and CD45RO-negative, naive CD8 cells excluded terminally differentiated effector memory CD45RA+ cells. The material sequenced was naive CD8+ T cells sorted from blood. The source of these receptors is a man younger than 45 in good health.

The rearrangement uses TRBV4-3 and TRBJ2-1; D possibly uses TRBD1 or TRBD2 (5 bases each). Per the germline V gene, CDR1 is LGHNA and CDR2 is YSLEER. CDR3 length: 13 residues. Trimming stripped 1 base from V and 10 bases from J, with 11 bases between. The CDR3 DNA follows: TGCGCCAGCAGCCAAGCTGAGGGGCGGGAGCAGTTCTTC. As protein: CASSQAEGREQFF.

This chain's CDR3 is CASSVLAGVYNEQFF. Written as DNA, the CDR3 is TGTGCCAGCAGCGTCCTAGCGGGAGTCTACAATGAGCAGTTCTTC. The gene calls are TRBV7-9 and TRBJ2-1, with 10 bases fitting TRBD2. Unmatched junction bases numbered 4, after V lost 5 bases and J lost 3 bases. The CDR3 covers 15 residues. Germline CDR1 and CDR2: SEHNR and FQNEAQ (reference sequence).

The chain joins TRBV7-2 to TRBJ2-5, with D perhaps TRBD2 (6 bases). Germline assignment: CDR1 SGHTA and CDR2 FQGNSA. V lost 9 bases and J 4 bases, leaving 15 bases between the germline ends. This CDR3 region has 13 residues. The DNA of the CDR3 is TGTGCCAGTAGACTAGTCGAGCGAGAGACCCAGTACTTC. As protein: CASRLVERETQYF. The variable domain in full, with the rest retrieved from reference TRBV7-2 and TRBJ2-5, is GAGVSQSPSNKVTEKGKDVELRCDPISGHTALYWYRQSLGQGLEFLIYFQGNSAPDKSGLPSDRFSAERTGGSVSTLTIQRTQQEDSAVYLCASRLVERETQYFGPGTRLLVL.

The CDR3 is CASSLGTGHEKLFF. DNA of the CDR3: TGTGCCAGCAGTTTAGGGACAGGCCATGAAAAACTGTTTTTT. The chain uses TRBV28 and TRBJ1-4; 8 bases agree with TRBD1. The CDR3 consists of 14 residues. Germline CDR1 MDHEN, CDR2 SYDVKM. Trimming at V came to 2 bases and at J to 6 bases, leaving 2 bases not matched to a gene.

The rearrangement uses TRBV4-1 and TRBJ1-4; D gene ambiguous. This CDR3 contains 16 residues. Trimming removed 0 bases from V and 5 bases from J, with 13 bases in between. Germline CDR1 and CDR2: MGHRA and YSYEKL. This CDR3 reads CASSQDGLGPNEKLFF. CDR3 nucleotides: TGCGCCAGCAGCCAAGATGGCTTAGGACCCAATGAAAAACTGTTTTTT.

This chain links TRBV7-6 with TRBJ1-1, with TRBD1 matching 7 bases. The CDR3 runs to 16 residues. J lost 0 bases, V lost 10 bases, and 14 bases had no gene match. CDR1 SGHVS and CDR2 FNYEAQ come from the germline V gene. The CDR3: CATRLGTDRMNTEAFF. The CDR3 DNA follows: TGTGCCACCCGACTAGGGACAGATCGCATGAACACTGAAGCTTTCTTT.

This clone showed up just once. This rearrangement joins TRBV6-1 to TRBJ2-5; TRBD1 matches at 8 bases. Germline V lookup: CDR1 MNHNS, CDR2 SASEGT. This CDR3 spans 15 amino acids. J was trimmed by 5 bases and V by 4 bases; bases with no gene match: 9. CDR3 nucleotides: TGTGCCAGCAGTGGTTGGACAGGGTATGTGGAGACCCAGTACTTC. It is translated as CASSGWTGYVETQYF.

This clone was seen only once. The V and J genes are TRBV5-6 and TRBJ1-1; D not resolved. Germline CDR1 and CDR2: SGHDT and YYEEEE. The V end was cut by 0 bases, the J end by 11 bases, with 14 bases between. CDR3 length: 13 residues. CDR3: CASSLGFQEEAFF. DNA for the CDR3: TGTGCCAGCAGCTTGGGGTTCCAGGAAGAGGCTTTCTTT.

This clone has just one count. This chain uses TRBV7-2 with TRBJ2-2, with D possibly being TRBD2 (6 bases). The CDR3 runs to 16 residues. Germline CDR1 reads SGHTA; CDR2 reads FQGNSA. V lost 10 bases and J 5 bases, leaving 23 bases between the germline ends. The CDR3 reads CATPSFEDGSTGELFF. CDR3 in DNA: TGTGCCACTCCGAGCTTTGAGGACGGGAGTACCGGGGAGCTGTTTTTT.

The chain recombines TRBV10-2 with TRBJ2-7; possibly TRBD2 for D (6 bases). The CDR3 totals 15 residues. The germline CDR1 and CDR2 sequences are WSHSY and SAAADI. V lost 8 bases to trimming and J lost 0 bases, with 17 bases between them. The CDR3 sequence: CASPRDPGSSYEQYF. The CDR3 bases are TGCGCCAGCCCCCGGGACCCCGGGAGCTCCTACGAGCAGTACTTC.

This clone appeared a single time. The CDR3 DNA reads as TGCGCCAGCAGCCAAGAATTCTACCAGATCTTGAACACCGGGGAGCTGTTTTTT. Translated, it gives CASSQEFYQILNTGELFF. This chain connects TRBV4-1 to TRBJ2-2; D remains unclear. There are 18 residues in the CDR3. Trimming took off 0 bases at V and 1 base at J, with 15 bases between the two ends. The germline V gene has CDR1 MGHRA and CDR2 YSYEKL.

This clone showed up just a few times. J is TRBJ2-7 and V is TRBV4-3; the match to TRBD1 covers 9 bases. Looked up from germline, CDR1 is LGHNA and CDR2 is YSLEER. The CDR3 is 15 residues long. J gave up 0 bases and V 4 bases, and 4 bases lay outside the gene matches. In nucleotides, the CDR3 is TGCGCCAGCAGCCTCGACAGGGGGGACTCCTACGAGCAGTACTTC. It codes for CASSLDRGDSYEQYF.

The chain couples TRBV5-5 to TRBJ2-7, with D unclear. The CDR3 sequence is 12 residues long. V lost 10 bases, J lost 2 bases, and 13 bases lay in between. Germline CDR1 SGHKS, CDR2 YYEKEE (reference sequence). The CDR3 DNA reads TGTGCCCCCCAGTACCTTGCCTACGAGCAGTACTTC. Protein sequence: CAPQYLAYEQYF.

Points on this clone: Its ends do not fully match the called genes, so a read error is possible. This sequence joins TRBV4-3 and TRBJ2-1; 8 nucleotides align to TRBD2. Per the germline V gene, CDR1 is LGHNA and CDR2 is YSLEER. The CDR3 has 18 residues. Here the CDR3 DNA reads TGCGCCAGCAGTCAAGAGCGTTGGCGGGAGGACCCCTACAATGAGCAGTTCTTC. Its protein is CASSQERWREDPYNEQFF.

The V and J genes are TRBV7-2 and TRBJ2-7, with D possibly being TRBD1 or TRBD2 (5 bases each). CDR3 length: 16 amino acids. CDR1 is SGHTA and CDR2 is FQGNSA in the germline V gene. The V end was cut by 2 bases, the J end by 7 bases, with 21 bases between. CDR3 sequence (DNA): TGTGCCAGCAGCTTAAGGGACCGCCTAGAAGGCCTAGAGCAGTACTTC. As protein: CASSLRDRLEGLEQYF.

In this sample, this clone turned up a few times. V and J are TRBV28 and TRBJ2-7; tentatively, D is TRBD1 (6 bases). The germline V and J ends were trimmed by 10 bases and 0 bases, with 10 bases remaining between them. Per germline, CDR1 MDHEN and CDR2 SYDVKM. The CDR3 spans 12 residues. The CDR3 spells CATRTDSYEQYF. Written as DNA, the CDR3 is TGTGCCACCAGGACAGACTCCTACGAGCAGTACTTC.

The chain couples TRBV28 to TRBJ2-7; 8 nucleotides match TRBD1. The CDR3 totals 14 residues. The V gene's germline CDR1 is MDHEN and CDR2 SYDVKM. J gave up 7 bases and V 3 bases, and 8 bases lay outside the gene matches. The CDR3, as DNA: TGTGCCAGCAGTTTCCCCCAGGGGGCGAGGGAGCAGTACTTC. Protein sequence: CASSFPQGAREQYF.

The table lists this clone with a count of one. CDR3 in amino acids: CASSQEGRGRTEAFF. Written as DNA, the CDR3 is TGCGCCAGCAGCCAGGAGGGAAGGGGGAGGACTGAAGCTTTCTTT. This chain uses TRBV4-3 with TRBJ1-1; D perhaps matches TRBD1 (6 bases). Germline assignment: CDR1 LGHNA and CDR2 YSLEER. V dropped 3 bases and J dropped 5 bases, with 16 bases sitting between them. The CDR3 extends over 15 amino acids.

There are a few counts of this clone. This chain joins TRBV7-9 and TRBJ2-7; tentative D call: TRBD2 (5 bases). CDR1 is SEHNR and CDR2 is FQNEAQ in the germline V gene (reference sequence). The ends were cut back, 7 bases at V and 3 bases at J, with 16 bases in the middle. CDR3 length: 14 residues. This CDR3 is CASINTGVNYEQYF. In DNA form, the CDR3 reads TGTGCCAGCATTAATACCGGGGTGAACTACGAGCAGTACTTC.

V usage is TRBV6-1 and J usage is TRBJ1-5; D gene uncertain. The CDR3 length is 10 residues. The V and J ends lost 4 bases and 9 bases respectively, with 4 bases between them. Germline V gives CDR1 MNHNS, CDR2 SASEGT. This chain's CDR3 is CASSVSPQHF. The CDR3 nucleotides read TGTGCCAGCAGTGTGTCGCCCCAGCATTTT.

The rearrangement uses TRBV5-8 and TRBJ2-1; TRBD1 might be the D (5 bases). Trimming took 6 bases from V and 13 from J, leaving 20 bases between them. In germline, CDR1 is SGHTS, CDR2 YDEGEE. CDR3 length: 13 amino acids. CDR3 loop: CASTYGADPVQFF. The DNA of the CDR3 is TGTGCCAGCACCTATGGGGCGGACCCAGTACAGTTCTTC.

Comment on this clone: The junction and the germline gene differ at one end; a read error may be behind it. The chain has TRBV27 and TRBJ2-7; TRBD1 is a possible D gene (6 bases). CDR1 and CDR2 from the germline V gene are MNHEY and SMNVEV (reference sequence). This CDR3 has 13 residues. CDR3 DNA sequence: TGTGCCGGCAGCCTAACAGGGAACTACGAGCAGTACTTC. It codes for CAGSLTGNYEQYF.

The chain combines TRBV7-9 with TRBJ2-1; 11 nucleotides match TRBD1. The V segment lost 2 bases and the J segment 5 bases; nucleotides outside the gene matches: 2. The CDR3 contains 15 residues. Germline CDR1 is SEHNR and CDR2 is FQNEAQ (reference sequence). Here the CDR3 reads CASSLQGQGDNEQFF. The CDR3 nucleotides read TGTGCCAGCAGCTTACAGGGACAGGGGGACAATGAGCAGTTCTTC. Filled out from reference TRBV7-9 and TRBJ2-1, the complete variable domain reads DTGVSQNPRHKITKRGQNVTFRCDPISEHNRLYWYRQTLGQGPEFLTYFQNEAQLEKSRLLSDRFSAERPKGSFSTLEIQRTEQGDSAMYLCASSLQGQGDNEQFFGPGTRLTVL.

The chain combines TRBV28 with TRBJ1-2; no reliable D call. This CDR3 comprises 15 residues. CDR1 is MDHEN, CDR2 SYDVKM, per germline. V was pared by 7 bases and J by 2 bases, with 17 bases between. The CDR3 region has the DNA TGTGCCAGCAATCGTCGGTACGGAAGAAACTATGGCTACACCTTC. Protein product: CASNRRYGRNYGYTF.

This clone has a single count. The J gene is TRBJ2-1, the V gene TRBV4-1; maybe TRBD1 (5 bases). Between the trimmed V and J ends, which lost 0 bases and 7 bases, there was a span of 10 bases. The CDR3 length is 14 residues. Looked up from germline, CDR1 is MGHRA and CDR2 is YSYEKL. The CDR3, as DNA: TGCGCCAGCAGCCAAGATAACCCAGGGAATGAGCAGTTCTTC. As protein: CASSQDNPGNEQFF.

For the CDR3, the DNA is TGTGCCAGCAGCTTAGGCCAGGGGGGTACTGAAGCTTTCTTT. Translation gives CASSLGQGGTEAFF. The V call is TRBV11-2, the J call TRBJ1-1, with 7 bases matching TRBD1. Germline CDR1 is SGHAT and CDR2 is FQNNGV. J lost 5 bases, V lost 1 base, and 4 bases had no gene match. The CDR3 extends over 14 amino acids.

The CDR3 DNA follows: TGTGCCAGCAGCCGACCGGGACTAGCGTCTGCAGGGGAGCTGTTTTTT. It translates to CASSRPGLASAGELFF. This rearrangement joins TRBV5-4 to TRBJ2-2; 10 bases agree with TRBD2. CDR1 is SGHNT and CDR2 is YYREEE in the germline V gene (reference sequence). The length of the CDR3 is 16 residues. Losses at the gene ends were 4 bases for V and 8 bases for J; bases not matched to a gene: 11. The full variable domain, rest sourced from reference TRBV5-4 and TRBJ2-2, is ETGVTQSPTHLIKTRGQQVTLRCSSQSGHNTVSWYQQALGQGPQFIFQYYREEENGRGNFPPRFSGLQFPNYSSELNVNALELDDSALYLCASSRPGLASAGELFFGEGSRLTVL.

The CDR3 loop is CASSITPLEGIYGYTF. CDR3 bases: TGTGCCAGTAGTATAACGCCCCTGGAGGGGATCTATGGCTACACCTTC. V usage is TRBV19 and J usage is TRBJ1-2; a possible D gene is TRBD1 (5 bases). V was shortened by 2 bases and J by 4 bases, with 17 bases between the two germline ends. Germline V gene lookup returns CDR1 LNHDA and CDR2 SQIVND (reference sequence). The CDR3 contains 16 residues.

This sequence joins TRBV7-9 and TRBJ2-1; 9 nucleotides line up with TRBD2. CDR1 is SEHNR and CDR2 is FQNEAQ in the germline V gene (reference sequence). This CDR3 is built from 16 residues. V shed 4 bases, J shed 3 bases, and the junction held 7 bases outside the gene matches. The CDR3 is CASSSSLAGIYNEQFF. CDR3 DNA sequence: TGTGCCAGCAGCTCTTCACTAGCGGGCATCTACAATGAGCAGTTCTTC.

The chain has TRBV7-8 and TRBJ2-1; 10 bases map to TRBD2. The CDR3 loop spans 15 amino acids. CDR1 is SGHVS, CDR2 FQNEAQ, per germline. V trimming: 4 bases; J trimming: 3 bases; junction bases outside the gene matches: 3. The CDR3 protein is CASSSLAGGYNEQFF. The CDR3 bases are TGTGCCAGCAGCTCTTTAGCGGGAGGCTACAATGAGCAGTTCTTC.